These 30 T cell receptor beta chains share one sample of origin, sequenced in a study of cytotoxic CD8 clonotypes in ibrutinib-treated CLL. Libraries were prepared by immunoSEQ multiplex PCR; TCRdb keeps only in-frame clonotypes and omits some of them. The table shows about 140,000 clones, with approximately 77% occurring only once. This material consisted of PBMCs, taken after 12 months of ibrutinib treatment. The receptors were sampled from a human donor with chronic lymphocytic leukemia.

V is TRBV6-5 and J is TRBJ2-7; unclear D gene. This CDR3 has 13 residues. Trimming cost V 2 bases and J 10 bases, with 15 bases left between them. Germline V CDR1 and CDR2: MNHEY, SVGAGI. The CDR3, as DNA: TGTGCCAGCAGTTACCCAAAAAGAGACAAACAGTACTTC. Translation: CASSYPKRDKQYF.

The chain carries TRBV25-1 and TRBJ1-3; D remains ambiguous. CDR1 and CDR2 from the germline V gene are MGHDK and SYGVNS. Trimming cost V 3 bases and J 1 base, with 19 bases left between them. CDR3 length: 18 residues. CDR3 in DNA: TGTGCCAGCAGTGAGACTACCTTCCATCCCCAATCTGGAAACACCATATATTTT. Its translation: CASSETTFHPQSGNTIYF.

This clone appeared a single time. The chain employs TRBV2 and TRBJ2-5, with TRBD1 matching 12 bases. V gave up 0 bases and J gave up 5 bases; unmatched junction bases: 4. Germline CDR1 reads SNHLY; CDR2 reads FYNNEI. This CDR3 contains 16 residues. For the CDR3, the DNA is TGTGCCAGCAGTGAAGCCGGGACAGGGGGCGGGGAGACCCAGTACTTC. This encodes CASSEAGTGGGETQYF.

The chain has TRBV7-2 and TRBJ1-2; D unresolved. V dropped 5 bases and J dropped 6 bases, with 28 bases sitting between them. This CDR3 has 18 amino acids. Germline CDR1 SGHTA, CDR2 FQGNSA. This CDR3 reads CASSQDQVVSAPLHGYTF. The DNA for the CDR3 is TGTGCCAGCAGCCAAGATCAGGTCGTGTCAGCCCCCCTGCATGGCTACACCTTC.

The rearrangement uses TRBV6-5 and TRBJ2-7; D assignment may be TRBD1 or TRBD2 (6 bases each). The V end was cut by 6 bases, the J end by 2 bases, with 14 bases between. Germline V gene data show CDR1 as MNHEY and CDR2 as SVGAGI. This CDR3 is built from 14 residues. The CDR3 region is CASRRQEGPYEQYF. The CDR3, as DNA: TGTGCCAGCAGGCGACAGGAGGGCCCCTACGAGCAGTACTTC.

This rearrangement joins TRBV6-1 to TRBJ2-2; D could derive from TRBD1 or TRBD2 (5 bases each). Trimming removed 6 bases at V and 0 bases at J, with 8 bases between. Germline CDR1 is MNHNS and CDR2 is SASEGT. The CDR3 loop spans 14 amino acids. The CDR3 sequence: CASRGPANTGELFF. CDR3 in DNA: TGTGCCAGCAGGGGACCGGCGAACACCGGGGAGCTGTTTTTT.

This clone was counted a few times. The chain employs TRBV7-9 and TRBJ2-7; 7 nucleotides agree with TRBD1. The J segment lost 1 base and the V segment lost 5 bases, leaving 5 bases of the junction unmatched. The CDR3 totals 14 residues. CDR1 and CDR2 from the germline V gene are SEHNR and FQNEAQ (reference sequence). CDR3 amino acids: CASSQQGPSYEQYF. The CDR3 nucleotides read TGTGCCAGCAGCCAACAGGGGCCGTCCTACGAGCAGTACTTC.

The chain combines TRBV11-2 with TRBJ2-3; 9 bases agree with TRBD1. The germline gives CDR1 SGHAT, CDR2 FQNNGV. V shed 7 bases, J shed 3 bases, and the junction held 8 bases outside the gene matches. This CDR3 spans 15 amino acids. The CDR3 nucleotides read TGTGCCAGCACTTTCCGGACAGGGGAGACAGATACGCAGTATTTT. Residues: CASTFRTGETDTQYF.

The gene calls are TRBV2 and TRBJ1-2; D possibly corresponds to TRBD1 (5 bases). The CDR3 runs to 13 residues. The ends were cut back, 6 bases at V and 8 bases at J, with 16 bases in the middle. Germline loops: CDR1 SNHLY, CDR2 FYNNEI. Here the CDR3 DNA reads TGTGCCAGCAGCGGCCGGGACGGCGGGGGCTACACCTTC. Translated, it gives CASSGRDGGGYTF. Drawing the rest from reference TRBV2 and TRBJ1-2, the complete variable domain is EPEVTQTPSHQVTQMGQEVILRCVPISNHLYFYWYRQILGQKVEFLVSFYNNEISEKSEIFDDQFSVERPDGSNFTLKIRSTKLEDSAMYFCASSGRDGGGYTFGSGTRLTVV.

The gene calls are TRBV4-3 and TRBJ2-5, with D possibly called TRBD1 or TRBD2 (6 bases each). V lost 0 bases and J 5 bases, leaving 13 bases between the germline ends. The germline CDR1 and CDR2 sequences are LGHNA and YSLEER. The CDR3 sequence is 15 residues long. The CDR3 protein is CASSQDYRGGETQYF. DNA of the CDR3: TGCGCCAGCAGCCAAGATTATAGAGGGGGGGAGACCCAGTACTTC.

This clone was detected only a few times. This sequence joins TRBV5-6 and TRBJ2-7; D is unclear. CDR1 is SGHDT, CDR2 YYEEEE, per germline. Trimming took off 1 base at V and 1 base at J, with 6 bases between the two ends. There are 13 residues in the CDR3. In DNA form, the CDR3 reads TGTGCCAGCAGCTTGTGGGCTTCCTACGAGCAGTACTTC. Translation gives CASSLWASYEQYF. The full variable domain, with the rest looked up from reference TRBV5-6 and TRBJ2-7, is DAGVTQSPTHLIKTRGQQVTLRCSPKSGHDTVSWYQQALGQGPQFIFQYYEEEERQRGNFPDRFSGHQFPNYSSELNVNALLLGDSALYLCASSLWASYEQYFGPGTRLTVT.

V and J are TRBV30 and TRBJ1-1; weak D call: TRBD1 (5 bases). This CDR3 comprises 13 residues. With 2 bases removed from V and 5 bases from J, the gap between germline ends came to 12 bases. CDR1 and CDR2 (germline): GTSNPN, SVGIG (reference sequence). The CDR3 loop reads CAWSRAGKTEAFF. In DNA, the CDR3 is TGTGCCTGGAGTCGGGCAGGGAAGACTGAAGCTTTCTTT.

This chain joins TRBV29-1 and TRBJ1-2, with 7 bases that match TRBD1. The V gene end was trimmed by 4 bases and the J gene end by 4 bases; junction bases not matched to a gene: 6. Germline assignment: CDR1 SQVTM and CDR2 ANQGSEA. This CDR3 has 13 amino acids. The CDR3 loop reads CSVGAGGGYGYTF. CDR3 DNA sequence: TGCAGCGTTGGGGCAGGGGGAGGCTATGGCTACACCTTC. The full variable domain, rest sourced from reference TRBV29-1 and TRBJ1-2, is SAVISQKPSRDICQRGTSLTIQCQVDSQVTMMFWYRQQPGQSLTLIATANQGSEATYESGFVIDKFPISRPNLTFSTLTVSNMSPEDSSIYLCSVGAGGGYGYTFGSGTRLTVV.

The chain employs TRBV6-5 and TRBJ2-7; D gene ambiguous. The V gene's germline CDR1 is MNHEY and CDR2 SVGAGI. Trimming left V 2 bases short and J 3 bases short, with 5 bases between. This CDR3 spans 12 amino acids. The CDR3 here is CASSYGHYEQYF. As DNA, the CDR3 is TGTGCCAGCAGTTACGGTCACTACGAGCAGTACTTC.

The chain uses TRBV9 and TRBJ1-1, with D perhaps matching TRBD1 (6 bases). The CDR3 has 15 residues. The V end lost 0 bases, the J end lost 0 bases, and 9 bases lay between the germline ends. Germline CDR1 reads SGDLS; CDR2 reads YYNGEE. This chain's CDR3 is CASSVVEGVNTEAFF. The CDR3 DNA follows: TGTGCCAGCAGCGTAGTCGAGGGGGTGAACACTGAAGCTTTCTTT.

V and J are TRBV4-2 and TRBJ2-1; D is unclear. Germline V gene lookup returns CDR1 LGHNA and CDR2 YNFKEQ. The germline V and J ends were trimmed by 0 bases and 7 bases, with 7 bases remaining between them. The length of the CDR3 is 13 residues. CDR3 nucleotides: TGTGCCAGCAGCCAAGAGGTGGGGAATGAGCAGTTCTTC. Amino acid sequence: CASSQEVGNEQFF.

This clone was seen a handful of times. The chain uses TRBV7-8 and TRBJ1-5; unclear D gene. V was pared by 1 base and J by 2 bases, with 12 bases between. This CDR3 comprises 16 residues. Germline lookup yields CDR1 SGHVS and CDR2 FQNEAQ. CDR3 loop: CASSLGRLTGNQPQHF. For the CDR3, the DNA is TGTGCCAGCAGCTTAGGTCGTCTTACCGGCAATCAGCCCCAGCATTTT.

The V gene is TRBV9, the J gene TRBJ2-1; D gene unclear. The CDR3 sequence is 12 residues long. The V end was cut by 3 bases, the J end by 7 bases, with 8 bases between. The V gene's germline CDR1 is SGDLS and CDR2 YYNGEE. CDR3 region: CASSATRNEQFF. The DNA of the CDR3 is TGTGCCAGCAGCGCCACAAGGAATGAGCAGTTCTTC.

The V and J genes are TRBV4-3 and TRBJ2-7; TRBD2 might be the D (5 bases). CDR1 LGHNA and CDR2 YSLEER come from the germline V gene. V was shortened by 0 bases and J by 5 bases, with 11 bases between the two germline ends. The CDR3 is 14 residues long. CDR3 sequence (DNA): TGCGCCAGCAGCCAAGATTGGGGAGAAAACGAGCAGTACTTC. Translating it yields CASSQDWGENEQYF.

This chain uses TRBV7-2 with TRBJ2-1; D might be TRBD2 (5 bases). The CDR3 totals 16 residues. Trimming took 0 bases from V and 4 from J, leaving 13 bases between them. CDR1 is SGHTA and CDR2 is FQGNSA in the germline V gene. The CDR3: CASSLATSGLYNEQFF. Written as DNA, the CDR3 is TGTGCCAGCAGCTTAGCTACTAGTGGACTTTACAATGAGCAGTTCTTC.

This clone has only a few counts. The chain uses TRBV10-3 and TRBJ1-3; D is possibly TRBD1 (6 bases). The V end was cut by 6 bases, the J end by 0 bases, with 15 bases between. This CDR3 region has 16 residues. The V gene's germline CDR1 is ENHRY and CDR2 SYGVKD. CDR3 DNA sequence: TGTGCCATCAGCAAAGGGGGAGGCCTCTCTGGAAACACCATATATTTT. This translates into CAISKGGGLSGNTIYF.

CDR3 nucleotides: TGCGCCAGCAGCCGACAGCCCGTCCAGCGGGAGCGGGTCGAGCAGTACTTC. This codes for CASSRQPVQRERVEQYF. The rearrangement uses TRBV5-1 and TRBJ2-7; 8 bases fit TRBD2. In germline, CDR1 is SGHRS, CDR2 YFSETQ. This CDR3 is built from 17 residues. The V gene end was trimmed by 4 bases and the J gene end by 6 bases; junction bases not matched to a gene: 18.

The CDR3 is CASSSSTDTQYF. The CDR3 coding sequence is TGTGCCAGCAGCTCATCTACAGATACGCAGTATTTT. The gene calls are TRBV7-2 and TRBJ2-3; D is ambiguous. This CDR3 comprises 12 residues. V was shortened by 4 bases and J by 3 bases, with 5 bases between the two germline ends. Germline V lookup: CDR1 SGHTA, CDR2 FQGNSA.

This chain uses TRBV7-3 with TRBJ1-1; a possible D gene is TRBD1 (5 bases). This CDR3 has 13 amino acids. The germline gives CDR1 SGHTA, CDR2 FQGTGA. V dropped 4 bases and J dropped 1 base, with 7 bases sitting between them. DNA of the CDR3: TGTGCCAGCAGCTCCGGGGCGAACACTGAAGCTTTCTTT. This sequence encodes CASSSGANTEAFF.

This CDR3 reads CASSLVRGAYLDTEAFF. In nucleotides, the CDR3 is TGCGCCAGTTCACTGGTTAGGGGTGCTTATTTGGACACTGAAGCTTTCTTT. The chain recombines TRBV4-3 with TRBJ1-1; weak D call: TRBD1 (5 bases). The CDR3 extends over 17 amino acids. The germline gives CDR1 LGHNA, CDR2 YSLEER. The germline V and J ends were trimmed by 9 bases and 3 bases, with 26 bases remaining between them.

The chain is built from TRBV2 and TRBJ2-7; maybe TRBD1 (6 bases). There are 14 residues in the CDR3. V was trimmed by 7 bases and J by 0 bases, leaving 13 bases between them. CDR1 and CDR2 from the germline V gene are SNHLY and FYNNEI. CDR3 residues: CASNGQLSSYEQYF. CDR3 DNA sequence: TGTGCCAGCAACGGACAGCTAAGCTCCTACGAGCAGTACTTC.

This chain connects TRBV2 to TRBJ1-6; D gene unclear. Germline CDR1 and CDR2: SNHLY and FYNNEI. CDR3 length equals 14 residues. V was pared by 9 bases and J by 0 bases, with 9 bases between. CDR3 residues: CARASSSYNSPLHF. The CDR3 bases are TGTGCCAGGGCCAGCAGCTCCTATAATTCACCCCTCCACTTT.

The rearrangement links TRBV5-4 to TRBJ1-1; a weak D match, TRBD1 (5 bases). V was trimmed by 0 bases and J by 7 bases, leaving 13 bases between them. CDR3 length equals 14 residues. Per the germline V gene, CDR1 is SGHNT and CDR2 is YYREEE (reference sequence). CDR3 sequence: CASSLALRGDEAFF. The DNA for the CDR3 is TGTGCCAGCAGCTTGGCCTTGCGGGGCGATGAAGCTTTCTTT.

The chain is built from TRBV10-3 and TRBJ2-7; 12 nucleotides agree with TRBD1. Per the germline V gene, CDR1 is ENHRY and CDR2 is SYGVKD. Trimming at V came to 6 bases and at J to 3 bases, leaving 6 bases not matched to a gene. The CDR3 totals 15 residues. The CDR3 nucleotides read TGTGCCATCAGGGAGGGACAGGGGGCCCTCTACGAGCAGTACTTC. Translating gives CAIREGQGALYEQYF.

The chain carries TRBV5-8 and TRBJ1-2; the D gene is possibly TRBD1 (6 bases). V lost 4 bases to trimming and J lost 8 bases, with 18 bases between them. This CDR3 region has 14 residues. Germline V gives CDR1 SGHTS, CDR2 YDEGEE. Written as DNA, the CDR3 is TGTGCCAGCAGCCGTACGTATGGCAGGGGAGGCTACACCTTC. Translation: CASSRTYGRGGYTF.